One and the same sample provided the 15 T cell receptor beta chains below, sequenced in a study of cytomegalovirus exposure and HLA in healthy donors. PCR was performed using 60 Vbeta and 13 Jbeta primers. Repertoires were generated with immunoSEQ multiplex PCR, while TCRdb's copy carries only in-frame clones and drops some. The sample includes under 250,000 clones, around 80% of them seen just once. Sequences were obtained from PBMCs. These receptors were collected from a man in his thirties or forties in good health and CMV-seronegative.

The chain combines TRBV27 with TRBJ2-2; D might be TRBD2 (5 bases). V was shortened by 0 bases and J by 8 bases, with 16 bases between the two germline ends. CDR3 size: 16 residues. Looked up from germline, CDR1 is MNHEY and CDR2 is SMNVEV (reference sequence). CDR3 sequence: CASSLSNSVHSGELFF. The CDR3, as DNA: TGTGCCAGCAGTTTATCGAATAGCGTACATTCGGGGGAGCTGTTTTTT.

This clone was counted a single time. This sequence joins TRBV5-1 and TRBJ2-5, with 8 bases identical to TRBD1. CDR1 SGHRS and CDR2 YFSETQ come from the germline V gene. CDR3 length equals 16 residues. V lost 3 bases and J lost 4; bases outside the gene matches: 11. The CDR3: CASSSLDRGRIETQYF. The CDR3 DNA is TGCGCCAGCAGCTCCTTAGACAGGGGCAGGATAGAGACCCAGTACTTC.

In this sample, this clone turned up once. CDR3 region: CASSGSGQLSGYTF. CDR3 nucleotides: TGCGCCAGCAGCGGGAGTGGACAGCTCTCTGGCTACACCTTC. This chain uses TRBV5-1 with TRBJ1-2; D perhaps matches TRBD1 (6 bases). V dropped 4 bases and J dropped 7 bases, with 17 bases sitting between them. Germline CDR1 is SGHRS and CDR2 is YFSETQ. The CDR3 has 14 residues.

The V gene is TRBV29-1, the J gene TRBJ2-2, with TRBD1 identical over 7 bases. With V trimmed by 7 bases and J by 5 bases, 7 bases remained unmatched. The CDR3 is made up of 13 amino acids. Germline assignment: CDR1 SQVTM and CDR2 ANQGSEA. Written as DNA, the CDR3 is TGCAGCGGGAGCAGGGGGATTACCGGGGAGCTGTTTTTT. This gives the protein CSGSRGITGELFF.

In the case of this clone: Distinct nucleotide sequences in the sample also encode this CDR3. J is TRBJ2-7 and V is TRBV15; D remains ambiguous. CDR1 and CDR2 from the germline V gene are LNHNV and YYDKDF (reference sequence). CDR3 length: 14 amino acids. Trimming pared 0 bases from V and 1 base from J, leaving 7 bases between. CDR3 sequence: CATSRDRASYEQYF. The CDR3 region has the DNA TGTGCCACCAGCAGAGATCGAGCGTCCTACGAGCAGTACTTC.

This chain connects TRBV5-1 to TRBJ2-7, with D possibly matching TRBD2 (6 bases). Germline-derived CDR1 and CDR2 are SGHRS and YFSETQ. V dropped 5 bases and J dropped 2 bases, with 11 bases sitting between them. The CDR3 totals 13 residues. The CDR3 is CASRAGRTYEQYF. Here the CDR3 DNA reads TGCGCCAGCAGGGCGGGACGGACCTACGAGCAGTACTTC.

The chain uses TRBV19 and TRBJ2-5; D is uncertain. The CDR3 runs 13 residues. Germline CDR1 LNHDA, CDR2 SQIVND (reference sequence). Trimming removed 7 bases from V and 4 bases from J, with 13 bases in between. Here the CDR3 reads CASIRGRRETQYF. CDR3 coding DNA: TGTGCCAGTATTCGTGGCAGAAGAGAGACCCAGTACTTC. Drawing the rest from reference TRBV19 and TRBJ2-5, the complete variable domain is DGGITQSPKYLFRKEGQNVTLSCEQNLNHDAMYWYRQDPGQGLRLIYYSQIVNDFQKGDIAEGYSVSREKKESFPLTVTSAQKNPTAFYLCASIRGRRETQYFGPGTRLLVL.

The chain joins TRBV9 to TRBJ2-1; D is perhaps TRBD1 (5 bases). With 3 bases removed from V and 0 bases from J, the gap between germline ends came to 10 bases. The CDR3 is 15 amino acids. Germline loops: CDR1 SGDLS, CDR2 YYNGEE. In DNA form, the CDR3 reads TGTGCCAGCAGCGCCAGGGTTAGCTCCTACAATGAGCAGTTCTTC. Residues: CASSARVSSYNEQFF.

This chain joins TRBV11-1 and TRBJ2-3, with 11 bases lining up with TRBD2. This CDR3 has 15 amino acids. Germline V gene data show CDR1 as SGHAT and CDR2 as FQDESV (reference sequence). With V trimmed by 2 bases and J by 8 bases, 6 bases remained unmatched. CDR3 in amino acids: CASSLLAGGPVTQYF. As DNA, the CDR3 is TGTGCCAGCAGCTTATTAGCGGGAGGGCCAGTTACGCAGTATTTT.

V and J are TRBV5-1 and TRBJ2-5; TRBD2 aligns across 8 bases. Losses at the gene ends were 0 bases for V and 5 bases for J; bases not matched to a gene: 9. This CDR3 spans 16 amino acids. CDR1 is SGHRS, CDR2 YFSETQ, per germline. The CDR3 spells CASSLVTGRAEETQYF. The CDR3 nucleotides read TGCGCCAGCAGCTTGGTTACCGGGAGGGCCGAGGAGACCCAGTACTTC.

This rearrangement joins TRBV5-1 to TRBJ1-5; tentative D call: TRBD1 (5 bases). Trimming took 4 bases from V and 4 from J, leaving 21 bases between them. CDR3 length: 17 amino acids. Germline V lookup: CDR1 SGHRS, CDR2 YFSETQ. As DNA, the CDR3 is TGCGCCAGCAGCCCAGGAGGGGACCTTTATCGTAATCAGCCCCAGCATTTT. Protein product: CASSPGGDLYRNQPQHF.

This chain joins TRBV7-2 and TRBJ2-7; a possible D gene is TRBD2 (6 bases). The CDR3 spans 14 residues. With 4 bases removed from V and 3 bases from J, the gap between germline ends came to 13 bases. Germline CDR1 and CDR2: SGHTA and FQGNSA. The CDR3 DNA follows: TGTGCCAGCAGCTCATGGGGGACTGACTACGAGCAGTACTTC. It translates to CASSSWGTDYEQYF.

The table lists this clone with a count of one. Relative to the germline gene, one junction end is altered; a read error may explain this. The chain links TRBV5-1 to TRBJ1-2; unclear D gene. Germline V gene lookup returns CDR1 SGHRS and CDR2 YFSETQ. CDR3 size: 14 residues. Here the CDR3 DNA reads TGCGCCAGCAGCTTGGGGCGCGGAGACTATGGCCACACCTTC. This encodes CASSLGRGDYGHTF. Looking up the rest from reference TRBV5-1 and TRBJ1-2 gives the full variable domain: KAGVTQTPRYLIKTRGQQVTLSCSPISGHRSVSWYQQTPGQGLQFLFEYFSETQRNKGNFPGRFSGRQFSNSRSEMNVSTLELGDSALYLCASSLGRGDYGHTFGSGTRLTVV.

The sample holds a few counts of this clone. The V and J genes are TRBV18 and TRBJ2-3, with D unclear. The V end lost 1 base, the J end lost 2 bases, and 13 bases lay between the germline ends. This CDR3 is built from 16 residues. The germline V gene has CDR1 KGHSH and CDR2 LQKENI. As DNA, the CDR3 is TGTGCCAGCTCACCACAGCCGACAAGCACCACAGATACGCAGTATTTT. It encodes CASSPQPTSTTDTQYF.

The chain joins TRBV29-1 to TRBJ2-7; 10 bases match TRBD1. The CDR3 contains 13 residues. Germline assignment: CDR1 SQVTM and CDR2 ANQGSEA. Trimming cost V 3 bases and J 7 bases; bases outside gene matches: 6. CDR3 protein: CSVEGTGAMEQYF. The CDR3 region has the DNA TGCAGCGTTGAGGGGACAGGGGCTATGGAGCAGTACTTC.